These T cell receptor beta chains were read from a single sample in a study of T cell responses to AZD1222 COVID-19 vaccine. The method was immunoSEQ multiplex PCR; TCRdb's version includes in-frame clones alone and lacks a portion of them. Seen here are 130,000 to 150,000 clones, about 93% observed once, and the top ten hold 2.8%. The sequencing used peripheral blood, collected on day 0 of MenACWY control vaccination. Receptors originate from an adult in good health. Both conserved end residues are part of each CDR3. A D gene is named only where the DNA matches it firmly. Clone size, where shown, is once, few, many, or a class for clones that have expanded.

>once|TRBJ2-1|TRBD1|TRBV5-1
TGCGCCAGCAGCGAGGACAGGGCTAATGAGCAGTTCTTC
CASSEDRANEQFF
>once|TRBJ2-1|TRBD2|TRBV5-1
TGCGCCAGCAGCTTGGGTAGCGGGGGGGCCGCCTACAATGAGCAGTTCTTC
CASSLGSGGAAYNEQFF
>few|TRBJ2-3|NA|TRBV9
TGTGCCAGCAGCTCGGGAATATATAACACAGATACGCAGTATTTT
CASSSGIYNTDTQYF
>NA|TRBJ1-5|TRBD1|TRBV19
TGTGCCAGTAGTATGGGAGGGGGCAGGGTAGGCAATCAGCCCCAGCATTTT
CASSMGGGRVGNQPQHF
>NA|TRBJ1-5|TRBD1|TRBV6-5
TGTGCCAGCAGTTCGACAGGGGGAAATCAGCCCCAGCATTTT
CASSSTGGNQPQHF
>NA|TRBJ2-2|TRBD1|TRBV7-6
TGTGCCAGCAGCTTACTACGGGACAGGGGGAACACCGGGGAGCTGTTTTTT
CASSLLRDRGNTGELFF
>NA|TRBJ2-3|TRBD1|TRBV6-6
TGTGCCAGCACCGACAGGGACAGGGGGACAGATACGCAGTATTTT
CASTDRDRGTDTQYF
>NA|TRBJ2-3|TRBD2|TRBV7-9
TGTGCCAGCAGCTATGGGACTAGCGGGAGTTCCACAGATACGCAGTATTTT
CASSYGTSGSSTDTQYF
>NA|TRBJ2-2|NA|TRBV19
TGTGCCAGTAGTATAGTAGGAGGGAACACCGGGGAGCTGTTTTTT
CASSIVGGNTGELFF
>few|TRBJ2-7|NA|TRBV5-5
TGTGCCAGCAGCTTGGAAGACGGCACCTACGAGCAGTACTTC
CASSLEDGTYEQYF
>NA|TRBJ2-1|TRBD2|TRBV11-1
TGTGCCAGCACCAAGGGGTGGCGGGGGATCAATGAGCAGTTCTTC
CASTKGWRGINEQFF
>NA|TRBJ1-4|NA|TRBV19
TGTGCCAGTAGTATTTCAGCAACTAATGAAAAACTGTTTTTT
CASSISATNEKLFF
>NA|TRBJ2-4|TRBD1|TRBV28
TGTGCCAGCAGCCGACAGGGATTGAGATCCAAAAACATTCAGTACTTC
CASSRQGLRSKNIQYF
>few|TRBJ2-2|NA|TRBV4-1
TGCGCCAGCAGCCAAGCTATTCCCCGGAGATACACCGGGGAGCTGTTTTTT
CASSQAIPRRYTGELFF
>NA|TRBJ2-2|TRBD1|TRBV2
TGTGCCAGCAGTGGGGACAGGGGGACCGGGGAGCTGTTTTTT
CASSGDRGTGELFF
>NA|TRBJ1-5|NA|TRBV12-5
TGTGCTAGTGGTTTTAATCAGCCCCAGCATTTT
CASGFNQPQHF
>NA|TRBJ2-3|TRBD2|TRBV28
TGTGCCAGCAGTTTAGGAGGGACTAGCGGGAGCGATACGCAGTATTTT
CASSLGGTSGSDTQYF
>once|TRBJ1-2|NA|TRBV19
TGTGCCAGTAGTAACAGGGTCTACTATGGCTACACCTTC
CASSNRVYYGYTF
>NA|TRBJ1-5|TRBD1|TRBV6-6
TGTGCCAGCAGTTACAGGCAGGGGGAACAGCCCCAGCATTTT
CASSYRQGEQPQHF
>NA|TRBJ2-7|NA|TRBV5-4
TGTGCCAGCAGCCAAACCGGGGGAAACTACGAGCAGTACTTC
CASSQTGGNYEQYF
>NA|TRBJ2-2|NA|TRBV4-1
TGCGCCAGCAGCCAAGAGGGGGGCCGGTGGACCGGGGAGCTGTTTTTT
CASSQEGGRWTGELFF
>NA|TRBJ1-3|TRBD1|TRBV15
TGTGCCACCAGCAGTAAACAGGGACAGAAGACAGGGAGGCGAAACACCATATATTTT
CATSSKQGQKTGRRNTIYF
>NA|TRBJ2-7|TRBD2|TRBV28
TGTGCCAGCAGTTTTCCGGGGGGGAGGTCCTACGAGCAGTACTTC
CASSFPGGRSYEQYF
>once|TRBJ1-6|NA|TRBV7-8
TGTGCCAGCAGCTTCGGACGGTATAATTCACCCCTCCACTTT
CASSFGRYNSPLHF
>NA|TRBJ1-5|NA|TRBV6-1
TGTGCCAGCAGTGACCCAGGGGTGGATAGCAATCAGCCCCAGCATTTT
CASSDPGVDSNQPQHF
>NA|TRBJ1-3|TRBD1|TRBV19
TGTGCCAGTAGTCTCCAGGGGGCTGACGGAAACACCATATATTTT
CASSLQGADGNTIYF
>NA|TRBJ1-6|NA|TRBV7-2
TGTGCCAGCAGCCCTGGGGGGGGGCTAAATTCACCCCTCCACTTT
CASSPGGGLNSPLHF
>NA|TRBJ1-2|NA|TRBV9
TGTGCCAGCAGCGCCAAAGACGGGAATTTCTATGGCTACACCTTC
CASSAKDGNFYGYTF
>NA|TRBJ1-3|NA|TRBV30
TGTGCCTGGAGTGTCTTACAGGTCGGAAACACCATATATTTT
CAWSVLQVGNTIYF
>NA|TRBJ2-2|TRBD2|TRBV7-3
TGTGCCAGCAGCTTAACAGTAGCGGGAGTGGTGGAGCTGTTTTTT
CASSLTVAGVVELFF
>NA|TRBJ1-6|NA|TRBV11-2
TGTGCCAGCAGCGGGGCTCATGGTAATTCACCCCTCCACTTT
CASSGAHGNSPLHF
>NA|TRBJ2-1|NA|TRBV25-1
TGTGCCAGCAGTGAATATGCCGGATCCTGGAAGTTCTTC
CASSEYAGSWKFF
>NA|TRBJ2-5|NA|TRBV2
TGTGCCAGCACGGGGGACGGGGCTACCACACAACAAGAGACCCAGTACTTC
CASTGDGATTQQETQYF
>NA|TRBJ1-5|TRBD1|TRBV28
TGTGCCAGCAAGGCCCCCGGGACAGGGGGCACTCAGCCCCAGCATTTT
CASKAPGTGGTQPQHF
>NA|TRBJ1-1|TRBD1|TRBV6-1
TGTGCCAGCAGTGACCGACAGGGGGACACTGAAGCTTTCTTT
CASSDRQGDTEAFF